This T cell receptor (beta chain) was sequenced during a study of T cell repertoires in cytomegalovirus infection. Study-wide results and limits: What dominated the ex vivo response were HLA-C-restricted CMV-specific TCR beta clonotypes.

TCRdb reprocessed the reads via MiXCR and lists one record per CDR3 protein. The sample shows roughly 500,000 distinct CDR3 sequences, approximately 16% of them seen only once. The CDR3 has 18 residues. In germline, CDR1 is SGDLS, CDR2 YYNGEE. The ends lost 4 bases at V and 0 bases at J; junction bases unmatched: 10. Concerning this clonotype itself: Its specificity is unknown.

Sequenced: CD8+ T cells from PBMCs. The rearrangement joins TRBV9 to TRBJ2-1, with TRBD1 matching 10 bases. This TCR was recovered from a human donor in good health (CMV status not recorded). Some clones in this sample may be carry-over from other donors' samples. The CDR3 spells CASSQGDRGIRSYNEQFF. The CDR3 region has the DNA TGTGCCAGCAGCCAGGGGGACAGGGGTATTCGCTCCTACAATGAGCAGTTCTTC.